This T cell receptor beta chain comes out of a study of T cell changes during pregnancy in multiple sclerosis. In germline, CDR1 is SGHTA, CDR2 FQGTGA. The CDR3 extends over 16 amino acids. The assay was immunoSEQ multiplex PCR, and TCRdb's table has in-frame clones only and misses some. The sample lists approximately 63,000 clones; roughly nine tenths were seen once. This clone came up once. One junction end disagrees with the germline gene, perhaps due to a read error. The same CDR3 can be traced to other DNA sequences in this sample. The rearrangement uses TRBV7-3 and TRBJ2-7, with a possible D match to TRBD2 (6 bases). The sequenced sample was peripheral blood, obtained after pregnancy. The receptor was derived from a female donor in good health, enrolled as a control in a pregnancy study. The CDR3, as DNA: TGCGCCAGCAGCCCCGGCTACGAGGGAGGCGGCTACGAGCAGTACTTC. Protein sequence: CASSPGYEGGGYEQYF.